The source of this T cell receptor (beta chain) is a study of cytomegalovirus exposure and HLA in healthy donors. Study-level findings and limits: The Asian-associated ancestry cluster reportedly had fewer N-insertions than the roughly 670-donor mean in a later analysis. Donors were assumed by presence/absence analyses to have roughly uniform sequencing depth.

13 Jbeta primers and 60 Vbeta primers were used for the PCR. TCRdb's copy holds only in-frame clones and misses some; the assay was immunoSEQ multiplex PCR. The table records more than 70,000 clones, less than 85% of them present only once. Trimming took 7 bases from V and 5 from J; bases not matched to a gene: 7. CDR1 is MDHEN, CDR2 SYDVKM, per germline. This CDR3 comprises 14 residues. In regard to this clone: The target antigen is unknown.

The sample consisted of PBMCs. The chain couples TRBV28 to TRBJ2-3; 9 bases map to TRBD1. The sequence derives from a woman aged 45 to 65 in good health and CMV-seropositive. The CDR3 bases are TGTGCCAGCAACTTACAGGGGGCGATAGATACGCAGTATTTT. Its translation: CASNLQGAIDTQYF.